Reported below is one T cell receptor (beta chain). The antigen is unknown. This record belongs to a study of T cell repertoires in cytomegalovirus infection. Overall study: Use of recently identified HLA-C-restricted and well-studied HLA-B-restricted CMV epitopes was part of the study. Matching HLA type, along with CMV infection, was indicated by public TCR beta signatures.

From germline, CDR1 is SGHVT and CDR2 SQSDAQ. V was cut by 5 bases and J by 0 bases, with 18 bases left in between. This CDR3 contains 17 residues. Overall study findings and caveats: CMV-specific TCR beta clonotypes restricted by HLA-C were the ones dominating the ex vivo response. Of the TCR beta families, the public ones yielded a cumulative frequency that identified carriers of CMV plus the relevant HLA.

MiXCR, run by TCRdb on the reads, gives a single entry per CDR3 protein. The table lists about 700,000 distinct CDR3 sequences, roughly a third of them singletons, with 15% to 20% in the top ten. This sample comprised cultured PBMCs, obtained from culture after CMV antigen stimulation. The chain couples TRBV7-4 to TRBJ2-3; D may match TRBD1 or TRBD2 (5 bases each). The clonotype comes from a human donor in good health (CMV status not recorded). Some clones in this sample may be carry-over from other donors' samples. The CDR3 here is CASSPPVVGPSTDTQYF. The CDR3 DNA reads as TGTGCCAGCAGCCCCCCGGTGGTGGGACCGAGCACAGATACGCAGTATTTT. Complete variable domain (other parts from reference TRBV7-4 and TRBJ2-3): GAGVSQSPRYKVAKRGRDVALRCDSISGHVTLYWYRQTLGQGSEVLTYSQSDAQRDKSGRPSGRFSAERPERSVSTLKIQRTEQGDSAVYLCASSPPVVGPSTDTQYFGPGTRLTVL.